These 2 T cell receptor beta chains came from one sample sequenced in a study of cytomegalovirus exposure and HLA in healthy donors. PCR was performed using 60 Vbeta and 13 Jbeta primers. Assay used: immunoSEQ multiplex PCR; TCRdb lists only in-frame clones, some missing. The table shows 150,000 or so clones, with approximately 80% occurring only once. Input material: PBMCs. The receptors come from a man aged 45-65 years in good health and CMV-seropositive.

The chain carries TRBV5-1 and TRBJ2-1; 13 bases line up with TRBD2. V trimming: 7 bases; J trimming: 8 bases; junction bases outside the gene matches: 12. The CDR3 is 16 residues long. CDR1 SGHRS and CDR2 YFSETQ come from the germline V gene. CDR3 in DNA: TGCGCCAGCGGCCCCCTCACTAGCGGGGGGGCCTATGAGCAGTTCTTC. It specifies CASGPLTSGGAYEQFF.

This clone has only a few counts. The chain is built from TRBV13 and TRBJ1-2; 7 nucleotides agree with TRBD1. With 4 bases clipped from V and 8 bases from J, the junction kept 7 bases outside the gene matches. Germline lookup yields CDR1 PRHDT and CDR2 FYEKMQ (reference sequence). CDR3 length equals 13 residues. This CDR3 reads CASSSGTVGGYTF. The CDR3 DNA sequence: TGTGCCAGCAGCTCCGGGACAGTCGGCGGCTACACCTTC.